Reported below is one TCR beta chain. As yet, its antigen is unknown. Sequencing used immunoSEQ multiplex PCR; TCRdb keeps in-frame clones, though not all of them. The table lists under 45,000 clones, around 74% of them singletons. The sample belongs to a study of a mutant IDH1 vaccine in newly diagnosed glioma. Overall study context: Vaccination of patients was performed eight times, in weeks 1, 3, 5, 7, 11, 15, 19 and 23. Earlier therapy was either radiotherapy, temozolomide, or both, and most got both. Onset of vaccination occurred 4-6 weeks following radiotherapy alone, or with temozolomide cycles.

Stated time point: week 23, last vaccination. The vaccine gave 300 ug of a 20-mer mutant IDH1 peptide subcutaneously per dose. Donors' newly diagnosed IDH1-mutant WHO grade 3 or 4 astrocytomas lacked nuclear ATRX. The CDR3 runs 16 residues. CDR1 and CDR2 (germline): SGHRS, YFSETQ. V was pared by 0 bases and J by 1 base, with 3 bases of the junction left unmatched. The clonotype originates from a man aged 50-60 years with glioma. J is TRBJ2-7 and V is TRBV5-1, with TRBD1 matching 11 bases. Sequenced material: PBMCs, taken from a glioma patient whose treatment included an IDH1 peptide vaccine. The CDR3 spells CASSLGWDRGSYEQYF. The CDR3 DNA reads as TGCGCCAGCAGCTTGGGGTGGGACAGGGGGTCCTACGAGCAGTACTTC. Together with reference TRBV5-1 and TRBJ2-7, the CDR3 gives the full variable domain: KAGVTQTPRYLIKTRGQQVTLSCSPISGHRSVSWYQQTPGQGLQFLFEYFSETQRNKGNFPGRFSGRQFSNSRSEMNVSTLELGDSALYLCASSLGWDRGSYEQYFGPGTRLTVT.